Below, 26 T cell receptor beta chains from the same sample are listed, as sequenced in a study of blood T cell repertoires in COVID-19. The assay was immunoSEQ multiplex PCR, and TCRdb's table has in-frame clones only and misses some. The table lists about 410,000 clones, about 88% of them singletons. The specimen was peripheral blood. The receptor set was obtained from a woman in her thirties or forties with COVID-19, enrolled during active disease.

This clone has a single count. The gene calls are TRBV2 and TRBJ2-1, with a possible D match to TRBD2 (5 bases). The CDR3 sequence is 14 residues long. CDR1 is SNHLY and CDR2 is FYNNEI in the germline V gene. V was trimmed by 3 bases and J by 2 bases, leaving 8 bases between them. The chain's CDR3 is CASSDPGTYNEQFF. The CDR3 bases are TGTGCCAGCAGTGATCCGGGGACCTACAATGAGCAGTTCTTC.

V is TRBV28 and J is TRBJ1-1, with 8 bases matching TRBD1. CDR1 is MDHEN, CDR2 SYDVKM, per germline. This CDR3 is 15 amino acids long. V lost 7 bases and J lost 1; bases outside the gene matches: 8. The CDR3 protein is CASIKTGGTNTEAFF. For the CDR3, the DNA is TGTGCCAGCATCAAAACAGGGGGGACGAACACTGAAGCTTTCTTT.

The chain carries TRBV2 and TRBJ2-3; 9 bases align to TRBD2. The CDR3 extends over 16 amino acids. V was pared by 5 bases and J by 2 bases, with 8 bases of the junction left unmatched. In germline, CDR1 is SNHLY, CDR2 FYNNEI. The CDR3 region is CASSFGGRGDTDTQYF. Written as DNA, the CDR3 is TGTGCCAGCAGTTTCGGCGGGAGGGGAGACACAGATACGCAGTATTTT.

The J gene is TRBJ1-1, the V gene TRBV13; 10 bases map to TRBD1. Trimming at V came to 4 bases and at J to 3 bases, leaving 8 bases not matched to a gene. The CDR3 spans 16 residues. Germline CDR1 and CDR2: PRHDT and FYEKMQ (reference sequence). The chain's CDR3 is CASSSSLGTGDTEAFF. DNA of the CDR3: TGTGCCAGCAGCTCCTCCCTGGGGACAGGGGACACTGAAGCTTTCTTT.

The chain joins TRBV18 to TRBJ1-3; a weak D match, TRBD1 (5 bases). The germline V gene has CDR1 KGHSH and CDR2 LQKENI. The CDR3 covers 18 residues. V lost 2 bases, J lost 0 bases, and 17 bases lay in between. For the CDR3, the DNA is TGTGCCAGCTCACCAATCTTGACAGAATCTTTCTCTGGAAACACCATATATTTT. Encoded protein: CASSPILTESFSGNTIYF. Using reference TRBV18 and TRBJ1-3 for the parts outside the CDR3, the full variable domain is NAGVMQNPRHLVRRRGQEARLRCSPMKGHSHVYWYRQLPEEGLKFMVYLQKENIIDESGMPKERFSAEFPKEGPSILRIQQVVRGDSAAYFCASSPILTESFSGNTIYFGEGSWLTVV.

Here the CDR3 reads CASTPFSGHPQETQYF. The CDR3 DNA follows: TGTGCCAGCACTCCTTTCTCCGGACACCCTCAAGAGACCCAGTACTTC. The chain joins TRBV28 to TRBJ2-5; maybe TRBD1 (5 bases). This CDR3 spans 16 amino acids. Trimming took off 7 bases at V and 2 bases at J, with 20 bases between the two ends. CDR1 and CDR2 from the germline V gene are MDHEN and SYDVKM.

In this sample, this clone turned up once. The chain links TRBV28 to TRBJ2-3; 13 nucleotides agree with TRBD2. V trimming: 8 bases; J trimming: 2 bases; junction bases outside the gene matches: 7. CDR3 length: 16 residues. The germline gives CDR1 MDHEN, CDR2 SYDVKM. CDR3 in amino acids: CASGTSGATDTDTQYF. The CDR3 coding sequence is TGTGCCAGCGGGACTAGCGGGGCGACCGACACAGATACGCAGTATTTT.

This chain uses TRBV2 with TRBJ2-7, with 7 positions matching TRBD2. CDR3 size: 13 residues. The V segment lost 5 bases and the J segment 8 bases; nucleotides outside the gene matches: 9. Per germline, CDR1 SNHLY and CDR2 FYNNEI. The CDR3 spells CASSPWTSEKQYF. CDR3 in DNA: TGTGCCAGCAGTCCCTGGACTAGTGAAAAGCAGTACTTC.

This clone was recorded a few times. The chain carries TRBV5-6 and TRBJ2-7, with 7 positions matching TRBD2. CDR3 length: 15 amino acids. The V gene's germline CDR1 is SGHDT and CDR2 YYEEEE. The junction had 9 bases not matched to a gene; V was cut back by 2 bases and J by 4 bases. The CDR3 loop is CASSLPGLQSYEQYF. For the CDR3, the DNA is TGTGCCAGCAGCTTACCGGGACTACAATCTTACGAGCAGTACTTC.

This chain connects TRBV27 to TRBJ1-3; no reliable D call. V gave up 5 bases and J gave up 4 bases, with 15 bases separating them. This CDR3 has 15 residues. The V gene's germline CDR1 is MNHEY and CDR2 SMNVEV (reference sequence). The CDR3 DNA follows: TGTGCCAGCAGTCCCCTGGCAGGAAGAGGAAACACCATATATTTT. Protein: CASSPLAGRGNTIYF.

The V call is TRBV3-1 (or the pseudogene TRBV3-2), the J call TRBJ1-1, with D possibly TRBD1 on 6 matching bases. V lost 5 bases to trimming and J lost 6 bases, with 19 bases between them. CDR3 length: 15 amino acids. CDR1 is LGHDT and CDR2 is YNNKEL in the germline V gene (reference sequence). DNA for the CDR3: TGTGCCAGCAGCGGCTCGGGGGGCGAGGTCGCTGAAGCTTTCTTT. Its protein product is CASSGSGGEVAEAFF.

V usage is TRBV18 and J usage is TRBJ1-2; D remains unclear. The V end lost 3 bases, the J end lost 6 bases, and 11 bases lay between the germline ends. The CDR3 is made up of 13 amino acids. Germline V gene sequence: CDR1 KGHSH, CDR2 LQKENI. The CDR3 loop reads CASSPTPPDGYTF. CDR3 in DNA: TGTGCCAGCTCACCGACACCACCTGATGGCTACACCTTC.

The rearrangement links TRBV7-9 to TRBJ1-4, with D maybe TRBD1 (6 bases). The length of the CDR3 is 15 residues. Deletions cut 7 bases from V and 7 bases from J, with 19 bases between. Looked up from germline, CDR1 is SEHNR and CDR2 is FQNEAQ (reference sequence). The CDR3 DNA reads as TGTGCCAGCACCTCTGGGGGGGCTAGGGGTGAAAAACTGTTTTTT. Translated, it gives CASTSGGARGEKLFF.

The rearrangement uses TRBV6-5 and TRBJ2-2, with D hard to call. Germline V gives CDR1 MNHEY, CDR2 SVGAGI. The CDR3 length is 13 residues. Trimming left V 2 bases short and J 7 bases short, with 8 bases between. The CDR3: CASSYGVHGELFF. CDR3 sequence (DNA): TGTGCCAGCAGTTACGGAGTACACGGGGAGCTGTTTTTT.

J is TRBJ2-5 and V is TRBV6-5, with TRBD2 identical over 7 bases. The CDR3 has 15 residues. The germline CDR1 and CDR2 sequences are MNHEY and SVGAGI. Trimming took 6 bases from V and 1 from J; bases not matched to a gene: 8. CDR3 protein: CASRRSGISQETQYF. DNA of the CDR3: TGTGCCAGCAGGAGAAGCGGGATCTCCCAAGAGACCCAGTACTTC.

The chain joins TRBV28 to TRBJ2-6, with D perhaps TRBD1 (6 bases). Germline V gene lookup returns CDR1 MDHEN and CDR2 SYDVKM. Deletions cut 6 bases from V and 0 bases from J, with 9 bases between. The CDR3 spans 15 residues. CDR3 loop: CASSTGTSGANVLTF. The CDR3 DNA is TGTGCCAGCAGCACAGGGACCTCTGGGGCCAACGTCCTGACTTTC. The complete variable domain, with remaining parts taken from reference TRBV28 and TRBJ2-6, reads DVKVTQSSRYLVKRTGEKVFLECVQDMDHENMFWYRQDPGLGLRLIYFSYDVKMKEKGDIPEGYSVSREKKERFSLILESASTNQTSMYLCASSTGTSGANVLTFGAGSRLTVL.

The chain links TRBV5-5 to TRBJ2-7; D is possibly TRBD2 (5 bases). V gave up 6 bases and J gave up 4 bases, with 23 bases separating them. In germline, CDR1 is SGHKS, CDR2 YYEKEE (reference sequence). This CDR3 has 16 amino acids. CDR3 DNA sequence: TGTGCCAGCACCGAATTCTCGGGGTTCACACGATACGAGCAGTACTTC. This encodes CASTEFSGFTRYEQYF.

CDR3 loop: CASSEGGAGELFF. The CDR3 bases are TGTGCCAGCAGTGAGGGGGGGGCCGGGGAGCTGTTTTTT. The rearrangement uses TRBV6-4 and TRBJ2-2; 7 nucleotides agree with TRBD2. The CDR3 length is 13 residues. With 3 bases clipped from V and 6 bases from J, the junction kept 1 base outside the gene matches. Germline V gives CDR1 MRHNA, CDR2 SNTAGT.

The rearrangement uses TRBV25-1 and TRBJ1-1; D call uncertain. Germline loops: CDR1 MGHDK, CDR2 SYGVNS. V lost 6 bases, J lost 2 bases, and 13 bases lay in between. The CDR3 covers 14 residues. CDR3 nucleotide sequence: TGTGCCAGCAGACGAGTGGAGGCAAACACTGAAGCTTTCTTT. Its translation is CASRRVEANTEAFF.

The chain links TRBV9 to TRBJ1-5; D is ambiguous. This CDR3 is 13 amino acids long. Deletions cut 3 bases from V and 3 bases from J, with 7 bases between. CDR1 and CDR2 (germline): SGDLS, YYNGEE. CDR3 sequence reads: CASSGGVNQPQHF. The DNA of the CDR3 is TGTGCCAGCAGCGGCGGGGTCAATCAGCCCCAGCATTTT.

The chain joins TRBV2 to TRBJ1-6; D is uncertain. The CDR3 runs to 13 residues. Per germline, CDR1 SNHLY and CDR2 FYNNEI. Deletions cut 3 bases from V and 7 bases from J, with 7 bases between. The DNA of the CDR3 is TGTGCCAGCAGTGACCAGGCCAATTCACCCCTCCACTTT. Translation gives CASSDQANSPLHF.

V is TRBV4-1 and J is TRBJ1-5; D gene ambiguous. The ends were cut back, 5 bases at V and 5 bases at J, with 10 bases in the middle. The CDR3 runs to 13 residues. Germline CDR1 MGHRA, CDR2 YSYEKL. The CDR3 reads CASSIQVDQPQHF. The CDR3 DNA sequence: TGCGCCAGCAGCATTCAGGTGGATCAGCCCCAGCATTTT.

CDR3 coding DNA: TGTGCCACCAGTGATTTCGTAGGGAACGGGACCAAAAACATTCAGTACTTC. Its translation is CATSDFVGNGTKNIQYF. The genes are TRBV24-1 and TRBJ2-4; tentative D call: TRBD2 (5 bases). Germline CDR1 is KGHDR and CDR2 is SFDVKD. The V gene lost 1 base and the J gene lost 2 bases, with 14 bases spanning the gap. This CDR3 region has 17 residues.

This clone has at least ten counts. The chain links TRBV7-9 to TRBJ2-7; 7 nucleotides match TRBD2. The germline V gene encodes CDR1 SEHNR and CDR2 FQNEAQ (reference sequence). The CDR3 is 17 amino acids. CDR3 coding DNA: TGTGCGTCCTTAACGGGCGGGAGATCCCCCCATAGGTACGAGCAGTACTTC. Translating it yields CASLTGGRSPHRYEQYF.

The chain carries TRBV4-3 and TRBJ1-2; the match to TRBD1 covers 8 bases. Germline values: CDR1 LGHNA, CDR2 YSLEER. The CDR3 length is 15 residues. Trimming removed 3 bases from V and 8 bases from J; junction bases left unmatched: 11. As DNA, the CDR3 is TGCGCCAGCAGCCAGGTCGACAGGGGTTTGGCGGGCTACACCTTC. Protein: CASSQVDRGLAGYTF.

In its sample, this clone was seen once. The chain links TRBV28 to TRBJ2-1, with D possibly matching TRBD1 (6 bases). CDR1 is MDHEN, CDR2 SYDVKM, per germline. V was shortened by 8 bases and J by 0 bases, with 14 bases between the two germline ends. The CDR3 has 15 amino acids. DNA of the CDR3: TGTGCCAGCCAGGAGAGGGGGAGCTCCTACAATGAGCAGTTCTTC. Its translation: CASQERGSSYNEQFF.